These 5 T cell receptor beta chains were sequenced from one sample in a study of blood T cell dynamics during melanoma immunotherapy. TCRdb's table, derived via immunoSEQ multiplex PCR, lists solely in-frame clones and lacks some. The sample has fewer than 25,000 clones; about nine tenths are singletons. Time point denoted: pre-treatment baseline. Sequenced material: blood, taken from a patient treated with checkpoint blockade. These receptors were collected from a human donor with melanoma.

The genes are TRBV6-1 and TRBJ2-3, with D tentatively TRBD2 (6 bases). The length of the CDR3 is 12 residues. V lost 10 bases, J lost 4 bases, and 12 bases lay in between. The V gene's germline CDR1 is MNHNS and CDR2 SASEGT. CDR3 in DNA: TGTGCCACGACGGGGAGGTCAGATACGCAGTATTTT. It specifies CATTGRSDTQYF.

The rearrangement links TRBV28 to TRBJ2-7, with TRBD1 matching 9 bases. The CDR3 is 16 amino acids. CDR1 is MDHEN and CDR2 is SYDVKM in the germline V gene. The V and J ends lost 2 bases and 3 bases, in that order; junction bases with no gene match: 8. The chain's CDR3 is CASSLRRDRAGYEQYF. The CDR3, as DNA: TGTGCCAGCAGTTTACGCCGGGACAGGGCTGGCTACGAGCAGTACTTC.

This sequence joins TRBV6-5 and TRBJ2-2; 8 bases map to TRBD1. CDR3 length: 15 residues. Germline V gives CDR1 MNHEY, CDR2 SVGAGI. V lost 5 bases and J lost 3; bases outside the gene matches: 5. The CDR3 loop is CASSNTGGHTGELFF. The CDR3 DNA sequence: TGTGCCAGCAGTAACACAGGGGGGCACACCGGGGAGCTGTTTTTT.

The V and J genes are TRBV6-5 and TRBJ2-2; no reliable D call. V dropped 2 bases and J dropped 1 base, with 8 bases sitting between them. This CDR3 has 15 amino acids. Per germline, CDR1 MNHEY and CDR2 SVGAGI. CDR3 in amino acids: CASSYESGNTGELFF. The DNA for the CDR3 is TGTGCCAGCAGTTACGAGTCAGGGAACACCGGGGAGCTGTTTTTT.

The chain combines TRBV6-1 with TRBJ1-2, with D possibly matching TRBD1 (6 bases). CDR3 length: 14 amino acids. In germline, CDR1 is MNHNS, CDR2 SASEGT. Trimming stripped 4 bases from V and 6 bases from J, with 15 bases between. CDR3 bases: TGTGCCAGCAGTGGGTTGACAGGAGAGCATGGCTACACCTTC. Protein sequence: CASSGLTGEHGYTF.